This TCR beta chain derives from a study of blood T cells in healthy people across ages. The CDR3 runs 16 residues. Trimming at V came to 10 bases and at J to 0 bases, leaving 9 bases not matched to a gene. Germline V gene sequence: CDR1 ENHRY, CDR2 SYGVKD. This clonotype was seen more than once but under ten times. A second 7 to 11 cycle PCR used barcoded and J-beta primers. TCRdb ran MiXCR on the 5' RACE reads and lists one entry per CDR3 protein. The top ten hold 23% of the sample, which has 1.5 million to 2 million distinct CDR3 sequences, around 40% seen once. This chain uses TRBV10-3 with TRBJ2-6, with TRBD1 matching 7 bases. Sequenced material: blood. The clonotype originates from a human donor in good health. In DNA, the CDR3 is TGTGCCAGCCAAGACAGGGTAGGCTCTGGGGCCAACGTCCTGACTTTC. This translates into CASQDRVGSGANVLTF.